The next 8 T cell receptor beta chains were all read from a single sample in a study of T cell responses to AZD1222 COVID-19 vaccine (TCRdb year 2021). The time point label for this specimen denotes: baseline before first vaccination. Library method: the immunoSEQ multiplex PCR assay. TCRdb limited this immuneACCESS table to in-frame rearrangements with V and J called. A share of clones is missing; checked studies link under half to unresolved V genes, and the rest is unexplained. Counted in this sample were some 170,000 clones; over 85% of them appeared once. The ten biggest clones cover about 3% of the sample. The sample consisted of peripheral blood, taken on day 0 of AZD1222 vaccination. These receptors were collected from an adult in good health.

The chain carries TRBV2 and TRBJ2-7; tentatively, D is TRBD1 (5 bases). Between the trimmed V and J ends, which lost 8 bases and 4 bases, there was a span of 21 bases. The CDR3 spans 15 residues. Germline CDR1 reads SNHLY; CDR2 reads FYNNEI. CDR3 nucleotides: TGTGCCAGCCGCGTGGGGCTCCTCGGTGGGTACGAGCAGTACTTC. This gives the protein CASRVGLLGGYEQYF.

This chain uses TRBV29-1 with TRBJ2-1; D not resolved. The CDR3 loop spans 11 amino acids. Germline CDR1 SQVTM, CDR2 ANQGSEA. The CDR3 DNA sequence: TGCAGAGGCGGCTCCTACAATGAGCAGTTCTTC. Translated: CRGGSYNEQFF.

The gene calls are TRBV5-4 and TRBJ2-5, with TRBD1 matching 8 bases. The CDR3 extends over 17 amino acids. Germline V CDR1 and CDR2: SGHNT, YYREEE (reference sequence). Unmatched junction bases numbered 8, after V lost 0 bases and J lost 1 base. In DNA form, the CDR3 reads TGTGCCAGCAGCTTGGCACTGGACAGGGAGGCCCAAGAGACCCAGTACTTC. This sequence encodes CASSLALDREAQETQYF.

The chain uses TRBV7-2 and TRBJ1-3; the D gene is possibly TRBD1 (5 bases). V was clipped by 5 bases and J by 2 bases, with 19 bases between them. Germline-derived CDR1 and CDR2 are SGHTA and FQGNSA. This CDR3 contains 17 residues. The CDR3 protein is CASSPISQGLTGNTIYF. In DNA, the CDR3 is TGTGCCAGCAGCCCTATTTCCCAGGGCTTAACTGGAAACACCATATATTTT.

V and J are TRBV3-1 (or the pseudogene TRBV3-2) and TRBJ2-5, with TRBD2 matching over 8 bases. The J segment lost 3 bases and the V segment lost 3 bases, leaving 3 bases of the junction unmatched. CDR3 size: 14 residues. Germline V lookup: CDR1 LGHDT, CDR2 YNNKEL (reference sequence). The CDR3 reads CASSQGSGKETQYF. CDR3 bases: TGTGCCAGCAGCCAGGGTAGCGGGAAAGAGACCCAGTACTTC.

This chain uses TRBV10-3 with TRBJ1-2; possibly TRBD1 for D (5 bases). The CDR3 covers 16 residues. Germline V gene lookup returns CDR1 ENHRY and CDR2 SYGVKD. Trimming took off 3 bases at V and 1 base at J, with 15 bases between the two ends. The CDR3 loop is CAISDAAGTINYGYTF. In nucleotides, the CDR3 is TGTGCCATCAGTGATGCGGCAGGGACTATTAACTATGGCTACACCTTC.

The J gene is TRBJ1-6, the V gene TRBV28; D ambiguous. The V gene's germline CDR1 is MDHEN and CDR2 SYDVKM. V shed 3 bases and J shed 0 bases, with 9 bases lying between them. This CDR3 is 16 amino acids long. The CDR3 sequence: CASSFGMSSYNSPLHF. Written as DNA, the CDR3 is TGTGCCAGCAGTTTTGGAATGAGCTCCTATAATTCACCCCTCCACTTT. Using reference TRBV28 and TRBJ1-6 for the parts outside the CDR3, the full variable domain is DVKVTQSSRYLVKRTGEKVFLECVQDMDHENMFWYRQDPGLGLRLIYFSYDVKMKEKGDIPEGYSVSREKKERFSLILESASTNQTSMYLCASSFGMSSYNSPLHFGNGTRLTVT.

The chain combines TRBV15 with TRBJ2-3, with 9 bases lining up with TRBD1. CDR1 is LNHNV, CDR2 YYDKDF, per germline (reference sequence). V shed 4 bases, J shed 4 bases, and the junction held 9 bases outside the gene matches. The CDR3 length is 16 residues. CDR3 residues: CATSTWTGALADTQYF. DNA for the CDR3: TGTGCCACCAGCACGTGGACAGGGGCTCTTGCAGATACGCAGTATTTT.